These 26 T cell receptor beta chains were sequenced from one sample in a study of shared clonotypes between healthy human individuals. The protocol was immunoSEQ multiplex PCR, while the TCRdb copy is restricted to in-frame clones and leaves out a portion. The sample comprises around 1,100,000 clones, 77% of which are singletons, and more than 0.85% rests with the top ten. The sequenced sample was memory CD4+ T cells from PBMCs. Noted subset: CD45RA-negative fraction. The receptors here all came from a man aged 18 to 29 in good health. Some clones in this sample may be carry-over from other donors' samples.

The chain uses TRBV9 and TRBJ2-5, with 14 nucleotides matching TRBD2. This CDR3 region has 17 residues. Germline V lookup: CDR1 SGDLS, CDR2 YYNGEE. The V gene end was trimmed by 0 bases and the J gene end by 2 bases; junction bases not matched to a gene: 3. The CDR3 protein is CASSVGLAGGGQETQYF. The CDR3, as DNA: TGTGCCAGCAGCGTAGGACTAGCGGGAGGGGGGCAAGAGACCCAGTACTTC.

CDR3 loop: CASSTLRNYEQYF. The CDR3 DNA reads as TGTGCCAGTAGTACTCTCAGGAACTACGAGCAGTACTTC. This rearrangement joins TRBV19 to TRBJ2-7; D is ambiguous. The germline V and J ends were trimmed by 4 bases and 3 bases, with 10 bases remaining between them. This CDR3 spans 13 amino acids. Germline V gene lookup returns CDR1 LNHDA and CDR2 SQIVND (reference sequence).

This sequence joins TRBV7-3 and TRBJ1-1, with a possible D match to TRBD1 (6 bases). CDR3 length: 14 amino acids. Between the trimmed V and J ends, which lost 1 base and 4 bases, there was a span of 10 bases. Germline assignment: CDR1 SGHTA and CDR2 FQGTGA. CDR3 bases: TGTGCCAGCAGCTTAAATGGAGGGGGCACTGAAGCTTTCTTT. Its translation: CASSLNGGGTEAFF.

On this clone: A much larger clone lies a single base off, so this may be a read error. Other DNA sequences of this sample code for an identical CDR3. This rearrangement joins TRBV25-1 to TRBJ2-2; weak D call: TRBD2 (5 bases). CDR1 and CDR2 from the germline V gene are MGHDK and SYGVNS. The CDR3 totals 14 residues. In DNA form, the CDR3 reads TGTGCCAGCAGTGTATCTGGGTGGGCCGGGGAGCTGTTCTTT. Its protein is CASSVSGWAGELFF.

The rearrangement links TRBV5-1 to TRBJ2-2; D is undetermined. V was pared by 4 bases and J by 0 bases, with 10 bases between. The germline V gene has CDR1 SGHRS and CDR2 YFSETQ. This CDR3 is built from 15 residues. The CDR3 nucleotides read TGCGCCAGCAGCCCGCTAACACCGAACACCGGGGAGCTGTTTTTT. Its translation is CASSPLTPNTGELFF.

The gene calls are TRBV4-1 and TRBJ1-1, with D maybe TRBD1 (6 bases). Trimming stripped 3 bases from V and 4 bases from J, with 15 bases between. The CDR3 spans 15 residues. CDR1 and CDR2 (germline): MGHRA, YSYEKL. CDR3: CASSQLGGRGTEAFF. The CDR3 nucleotides read TGCGCCAGCAGCCAGCTTGGGGGCAGGGGCACTGAAGCTTTCTTT.

CDR3 protein: CASRGWGPQHF. The CDR3 DNA is TGTGCCAGCAGGGGCTGGGGGCCCCAGCATTTT. The chain uses TRBV6-1 and TRBJ1-5, with unresolved D. With 6 bases removed from V and 9 bases from J, the gap between germline ends came to 9 bases. CDR1 MNHNS and CDR2 SASEGT come from the germline V gene. The CDR3 has 11 amino acids.

The rearrangement uses TRBV25-1 and TRBJ1-1; a weak D match, TRBD1 (6 bases). The ends were cut back, 6 bases at V and 4 bases at J, with 21 bases in the middle. CDR3 size: 16 residues. Germline loops: CDR1 MGHDK, CDR2 SYGVNS. The CDR3 loop reads CASSPMSQGRSTEAFF. Written as DNA, the CDR3 is TGTGCCAGCAGCCCTATGTCTCAGGGGAGGTCCACTGAAGCTTTCTTT. Full variable domain (remainder filled in from reference TRBV25-1 and TRBJ1-1): EADIYQTPRYLVIGTGKKITLECSQTMGHDKMYWYQQDPGMELHLIHYSYGVNSTEKGDLSSESTVSRIRTEHFPLTLESARPSHTSQYLCASSPMSQGRSTEAFFGQGTRLTVV.

This clone was observed a single time. The sample has other DNA sequences that encode this CDR3 too. CDR3 nucleotides: TGCAGCGTTGAAGGACTCGGGGGTGAGACCCAGTACTTC. Protein: CSVEGLGGETQYF. This chain uses TRBV29-1 with TRBJ2-5, with D perhaps TRBD2 (6 bases). V shed 1 base and J shed 5 bases, with 11 bases lying between them. The CDR3 has 13 residues. Germline values: CDR1 SQVTM, CDR2 ANQGSEA.

The rearrangement links TRBV7-2 to TRBJ1-3, with unresolved D. Trimming pared 3 bases from V and 7 bases from J, leaving 19 bases between. CDR3 size: 16 residues. From germline, CDR1 is SGHTA and CDR2 FQGNSA. The DNA for the CDR3 is TGTGCCAGCAGCTTTCGATCCCCGGGCCCCTGGAACACCATATATTTT. Translating it yields CASSFRSPGPWNTIYF.

The chain carries TRBV28 and TRBJ2-7; D uncertain. With 5 bases removed from V and 5 bases from J, the gap between germline ends came to 10 bases. This CDR3 is built from 12 residues. Germline values: CDR1 MDHEN, CDR2 SYDVKM. The CDR3 DNA follows: TGTGCCAGCAGTCCCCGGCCCCACGAGCAGTACTTC. It codes for CASSPRPHEQYF.

The chain carries TRBV11-3 and TRBJ2-1, with a possible D match to TRBD2 (5 bases). Trimming took 5 bases from V and 6 from J, leaving 17 bases between them. The CDR3 has 15 residues. Germline V gene sequence: CDR1 SGHNT, CDR2 YENEEA. Here the CDR3 reads CASSEPGIEANEQFF. The CDR3 region has the DNA TGTGCCAGCAGCGAGCCGGGAATTGAAGCCAATGAGCAGTTCTTC.

The V call is TRBV29-1, the J call TRBJ2-1; 9 bases match TRBD2. The CDR3 is 15 residues long. Germline V CDR1 and CDR2: SQVTM, ANQGSEA. The J segment lost 6 bases and the V segment lost 3 bases, leaving 9 bases of the junction unmatched. CDR3 protein: CSVDPKGGRANEQFF. CDR3 in DNA: TGCAGCGTTGACCCCAAGGGCGGGAGGGCCAATGAGCAGTTCTTC.

Written as DNA, the CDR3 is TGTGCCAGCAGTTTAGTCCGGACTACTAGCACAGATACGCAGTATTTT. Encoded protein: CASSLVRTTSTDTQYF. This chain connects TRBV28 to TRBJ2-3; TRBD2 might be the D (6 bases). Deletions cut 2 bases from V and 0 bases from J, with 12 bases between. Looked up from germline, CDR1 is MDHEN and CDR2 is SYDVKM. This CDR3 has 16 amino acids. Drawing the rest from reference TRBV28 and TRBJ2-3, the complete variable domain is DVKVTQSSRYLVKRTGEKVFLECVQDMDHENMFWYRQDPGLGLRLIYFSYDVKMKEKGDIPEGYSVSREKKERFSLILESASTNQTSMYLCASSLVRTTSTDTQYFGPGTRLTVL.

This clone was recorded once. The chain recombines TRBV28 with TRBJ2-7; no reliable D call. Germline V gene sequence: CDR1 MDHEN, CDR2 SYDVKM. Trimming pared 6 bases from V and 4 bases from J, leaving 16 bases between. The CDR3 covers 14 residues. DNA for the CDR3: TGTGCCAGCAGCCCAGACGGGCGGCATTACGAGCAGTACTTC. This codes for CASSPDGRHYEQYF.

V is TRBV10-3 and J is TRBJ2-7; D perhaps matches TRBD1 (6 bases). The CDR3 extends over 13 amino acids. The ends were cut back, 6 bases at V and 0 bases at J, with 9 bases in the middle. Germline V gene sequence: CDR1 ENHRY, CDR2 SYGVKD. The CDR3 DNA sequence: TGTGCCATCAGGGACAGCAGCTCCTACGAGCAGTACTTC. Its protein product is CAIRDSSSYEQYF.

The chain recombines TRBV7-8 with TRBJ2-1; D might be TRBD2 (6 bases). The CDR3 length is 16 residues. Germline values: CDR1 SGHVS, CDR2 FQNEAQ. Trimming removed 1 base from V and 3 bases from J, with 13 bases in between. The CDR3 DNA reads TGTGCCAGCAGCTTAGGGCGGACTATTCTCTACAATGAGCAGTTCTTC. Translating it yields CASSLGRTILYNEQFF.

This chain uses TRBV18 with TRBJ2-1, with 10 positions matching TRBD2. V was pared by 8 bases and J by 6 bases, with 7 bases of the junction left unmatched. Germline CDR1 KGHSH, CDR2 LQKENI. This CDR3 spans 14 amino acids. CDR3 amino acids: CASASSGSANEQFF. CDR3 DNA sequence: TGTGCCAGCGCCTCTAGCGGGAGCGCCAATGAGCAGTTCTTC. The complete variable domain, with remaining parts taken from reference TRBV18 and TRBJ2-1, reads NAGVMQNPRHLVRRRGQEARLRCSPMKGHSHVYWYRQLPEEGLKFMVYLQKENIIDESGMPKERFSAEFPKEGPSILRIQQVVRGDSAAYFCASASSGSANEQFFGPGTRLTVL.

CDR3 DNA: TGCAGTGCTAGCGACGGTGAGCAGTTCTTC. Amino acid sequence: CSASDGEQFF. This chain uses TRBV20-1 with TRBJ2-1, with D hard to call. The CDR3 contains 10 residues. Trimming took off 3 bases at V and 9 bases at J, with 6 bases between the two ends. Germline CDR1 DFQATT, CDR2 SNEGSKA (reference sequence).

This chain's CDR3 is CASTREGRGEQYF. The DNA for the CDR3 is TGTGCCAGCACGAGAGAGGGCCGCGGGGAGCAGTACTTC. The chain recombines TRBV6-1 with TRBJ2-7, with D possibly TRBD2 on 5 matching bases. V lost 7 bases and J 7 bases, leaving 17 bases between the germline ends. The CDR3 totals 13 residues. Germline V CDR1 and CDR2: MNHNS, SASEGT.

The chain couples TRBV6-6 to TRBJ1-2; D might be TRBD1 (6 bases). The germline V and J ends were trimmed by 5 bases and 7 bases, with 17 bases remaining between them. Germline V lookup: CDR1 MNHNY, CDR2 SVGAGI (reference sequence). CDR3 length: 14 residues. The CDR3 region is CASSPRTEGGGYTF. The CDR3 DNA sequence: TGTGCCAGCAGTCCTCGGACGGAAGGGGGTGGCTACACCTTC.

Here the CDR3 reads CASGYVTGYGYTF. For the CDR3, the DNA is TGTGCTAGTGGTTACGTAACCGGCTATGGCTACACCTTC. The chain joins TRBV12-5 to TRBJ1-2, with D unresolved. V lost 4 bases, J lost 4 bases, and 10 bases lay in between. The CDR3 is 13 residues long. CDR1 LGHNT and CDR2 FRNRAP come from the germline V gene.

This clone has just a few counts. The chain is built from TRBV29-1 and TRBJ1-4; perhaps TRBD1 as D (6 bases). Germline loops: CDR1 SQVTM, CDR2 ANQGSEA. The CDR3 runs 13 residues. With 7 bases removed from V and 5 bases from J, the gap between germline ends came to 14 bases. The CDR3, as DNA: TGCAGCGGATCGGACAGCCAAAATGAAAAACTGTTTTTT. Its protein product is CSGSDSQNEKLFF.

V and J are TRBV2 and TRBJ1-3; the D is unclear. The CDR3 runs 13 residues. V gave up 4 bases and J gave up 4 bases, with 8 bases separating them. Germline CDR1 and CDR2: SNHLY and FYNNEI. The CDR3 protein is CASSVPVGNTIYF. CDR3 coding DNA: TGTGCCAGCAGTGTGCCAGTCGGAAACACCATATATTTT.

Concerning this clone: Since a much larger clone is just one base distant, this may be a read error. V gene TRBV11-2 combines with J gene TRBJ2-5, with 7 bases fitting TRBD1. Germline V CDR1 and CDR2: SGHAT, FQNNGV. The CDR3 sequence is 13 residues long. V lost 7 bases to trimming and J lost 3 bases; unmatched junction nucleotides: 5. CDR3 amino acids: CASTQGTEETQYF. As DNA, the CDR3 is TGTGCCAGCACCCAGGGGACAGAAGAGACCCAGTACTTC. Using reference TRBV11-2 and TRBJ2-5 for the parts outside the CDR3, the full variable domain is EAGVAQSPRYKIIEKRQSVAFWCNPISGHATLYWYQQILGQGPKLLIQFQNNGVVDDSQLPKDRFSAERLKGVDSTLKIQPAKLEDSAVYLCASTQGTEETQYFGPGTRLLVL.

This chain joins TRBV7-6 and TRBJ2-1, with 10 bases identical to TRBD2. Trimming took 6 bases from V and 8 from J; bases not matched to a gene: 16. Germline CDR1 reads SGHVS; CDR2 reads FNYEAQ. CDR3 length: 17 amino acids. In DNA, the CDR3 is TGTGCCAGCAGTCCAGGGGCTAGCGGGAGCCTTTTGGATGAGCAGTTCTTC. Its translation: CASSPGASGSLLDEQFF.